This T cell receptor beta chain was captured in a study of regulatory T cells in long-lasting Graves disease. General observations from the study: New patients shared over 900 public clonotypes, and persistent patients shared more, with 2,741. TRBV28, TRBJ1-2 and TRBJ2-5 were segments that persistent disease favored.

This clonotype was recorded many times. Its antigen is unknown. CDR3-region Arm-PCR and iRepertoire HTBI primers produced the TCR beta libraries. In the original workflow: The identification of approximately 62 TRBV and some 15 TRBJ segments was made across samples. MiXCR, applied by TCRdb to the multiplex PCR reads, yields one record per CDR3 protein. The V and J calls and clone size come from TCRdb's table, not from the authors' own analysis. This sample has around 400,000 distinct CDR3 sequences; 12% occur once, and the top ten carry approximately 17%. The V gene lost 1 base and the J gene lost 4 bases, with 15 bases spanning the gap. CDR1 GTSNPN and CDR2 SVGIG come from the germline V gene (reference sequence). The CDR3 has 15 residues. The time point: newly diagnosed GD, antithyroid drugs for less than 3 months. Preparation of the TCR library used RNA extracted from PBMCs. The same data also contributed to another study, on T cells in Graves' hyperthyroidism and ophthalmopathy.

The chain uses TRBV30 and TRBJ2-3, with a tentative D call TRBD2 (6 bases). The source of this sequence is a woman aged 18-35 years with Graves disease. This specimen consisted of peripheral blood mononuclear cells (PBMCs), obtained at new diagnosis, from a patient treated with antithyroid drugs. The CDR3 loop reads CAWSARLVFSDTQYF. As DNA, the CDR3 is TGTGCCTGGAGTGCGCGACTAGTGTTCTCAGATACGCAGTATTTT.